The next 31 T cell receptor beta chains were all read from a single sample in a study of T cell repertoires in cytomegalovirus infection. TCRdb reanalysed the reads using MiXCR and keeps one entry per CDR3 protein. This repertoire shows approximately 260,000 distinct CDR3 sequences, over 15% found once; its top ten account for over 40%. Sequenced sample: CD8+ T cells from PBMCs. The receptors shown here come from a human donor in good health (CMV status not recorded). Some clones in this sample may be carry-over from other donors' samples.

This chain uses TRBV5-4 with TRBJ1-6, with 9 bases lining up with TRBD1. Trimming took 0 bases from V and 13 from J; bases not matched to a gene: 14. In germline, CDR1 is SGHNT, CDR2 YYREEE (reference sequence). The CDR3 has 17 residues. The DNA of the CDR3 is TGTGCCAGCAGCTTGGTCGAGGGACAGGGATTTCCCTCGCCCCTCCACTTT. This encodes CASSLVEGQGFPSPLHF.

V and J are TRBV28 and TRBJ1-3; no definite D call. The length of the CDR3 is 14 residues. The ends were cut back, 3 bases at V and 0 bases at J, with 6 bases in the middle. Germline V gene data show CDR1 as MDHEN and CDR2 as SYDVKM. CDR3 region: CASSFPASGNTIYF. CDR3 nucleotide sequence: TGTGCCAGCAGTTTCCCAGCCTCTGGAAACACCATATATTTT.

This clonotype was seen a handful of times. The chain links TRBV7-4 to TRBJ2-7; a possible D gene is TRBD2 (5 bases). The V end lost 5 bases, the J end lost 3 bases, and 14 bases lay between the germline ends. The CDR3 is made up of 14 amino acids. The germline V gene encodes CDR1 SGHVT and CDR2 SQSDAQ. CDR3 amino acids: CASSHGVGGYEQYF. As DNA, the CDR3 is TGTGCCAGCAGCCACGGTGTCGGAGGCTACGAGCAGTACTTC.

This clonotype was seen more than once but under ten times. The chain is built from TRBV12-3 or TRBV12-4 and TRBJ1-1, with a possible D match to TRBD1 (5 bases). V lost 3 bases, J lost 4 bases, and 15 bases lay in between. The CDR3 spans 15 residues. The CDR3 bases are TGTGCCAGCAGTTTGGGGCCCCACGGGCTCACTGAAGCTTTCTTT. It yields the protein CASSLGPHGLTEAFF.

V usage is TRBV6-6 and J usage is TRBJ2-3; D is perhaps TRBD1 (5 bases). CDR1 MNHNY and CDR2 SVGAGI come from the germline V gene (reference sequence). V gave up 6 bases and J gave up 5 bases, with 18 bases separating them. The CDR3 has 15 residues. CDR3 amino acids: CASRGPVLVLDTQYF. For the CDR3, the DNA is TGTGCCAGCAGGGGGCCAGTTTTGGTTTTAGATACGCAGTATTTT.

The chain joins TRBV20-1 to TRBJ2-7; D is unresolved. The CDR3 extends over 17 amino acids. Germline CDR1 and CDR2: DFQATT and SNEGSKA (reference sequence). V was shortened by 0 bases and J by 0 bases, with 18 bases between the two germline ends. Here the CDR3 reads CSARDTTALTNSYEQYF. The CDR3 DNA is TGCAGTGCTAGAGATACCACTGCACTGACAAACTCCTACGAGCAGTACTTC.

On this clonotype: A much larger clone lies one base from this, so it may be a read error. The chain is built from TRBV20-1 and TRBJ1-5; unclear D gene. From germline, CDR1 is DFQATT and CDR2 SNEGSKA (reference sequence). This CDR3 comprises 16 residues. V was pared by 7 bases and J by 0 bases, with 19 bases between. CDR3 DNA: TGCAGTGAGGTGTGTAGCAGCGACTATAGCAATCAGCCCCAGCATTTT. The encoded protein is CSEVCSSDYSNQPQHF.

This clonotype was counted only a few times. The rearrangement joins TRBV25-1 to TRBJ1-1; 7 bases map to TRBD1. V shed 5 bases, J shed 3 bases, and the junction held 6 bases outside the gene matches. This CDR3 is 14 amino acids long. Germline V gene sequence: CDR1 MGHDK, CDR2 SYGVNS. CDR3 in amino acids: CASSWAGGHTEAFF. For the CDR3, the DNA is TGTGCCAGCAGTTGGGCAGGGGGTCACACTGAAGCTTTCTTT. The whole variable domain, filled in from reference TRBV25-1 and TRBJ1-1, reads EADIYQTPRYLVIGTGKKITLECSQTMGHDKMYWYQQDPGMELHLIHYSYGVNSTEKGDLSSESTVSRIRTEHFPLTLESARPSHTSQYLCASSWAGGHTEAFFGQGTRLTVV.

Ten or more counts support this clonotype. The J gene is TRBJ2-7, the V gene TRBV7-2, with 11 nucleotides matching TRBD1. This CDR3 comprises 16 residues. Looked up from germline, CDR1 is SGHTA and CDR2 is FQGNSA. Germline trimming cut 6 bases from V and 6 bases from J; bases unmatched to any gene: 13. CDR3 loop: CASSRIRDRGSFEQYF. The CDR3 DNA follows: TGTGCCAGCAGTCGAATTCGGGACAGGGGGTCTTTCGAGCAGTACTTC.

The J gene is TRBJ2-2, the V gene TRBV2, with D tentatively TRBD1 (5 bases). The length of the CDR3 is 13 residues. Germline CDR1 reads SNHLY; CDR2 reads FYNNEI. Trimming cost V 7 bases and J 6 bases, with 12 bases left between them. DNA of the CDR3: TGTGCCAGCACCGGCCAGGGCGCCGGGGAGCTGTTTTTT. The encoded protein is CASTGQGAGELFF. Together with reference TRBV2 and TRBJ2-2, the CDR3 gives the full variable domain: EPEVTQTPSHQVTQMGQEVILRCVPISNHLYFYWYRQILGQKVEFLVSFYNNEISEKSEIFDDQFSVERPDGSNFTLKIRSTKLEDSAMYFCASTGQGAGELFFGEGSRLTVL.

This clonotype was seen only a few times. The chain combines TRBV7-9 with TRBJ2-7; 7 nucleotides line up with TRBD1. In germline, CDR1 is SEHNR, CDR2 FQNEAQ (reference sequence). J was trimmed by 6 bases and V by 5 bases; bases with no gene match: 16. The CDR3 spans 16 residues. In nucleotides, the CDR3 is TGTGCCAGCAGCCCGCGGACAGGAAGGGGGCGAGCCGAGCAGTACTTC. Its translation is CASSPRTGRGRAEQYF.

Points on this clonotype: Being one base from a much bigger clone, this may be a read error. V is TRBV7-1 and J is TRBJ1-1, with D uncertain. TRBV7-1 is an open reading frame, and its role is uncertain. The CDR3 sequence is 12 residues long. The V end was cut by 5 bases, the J end by 8 bases, with 12 bases between. Here the CDR3 reads CASSHRIKEAFF. CDR3 DNA sequence: TGTGCCAGCAGCCATCGCATAAAAGAAGCTTTCTTT.

This clonotype was seen a few times. V and J are TRBV6-5 and TRBJ2-3; D remains ambiguous. Germline loops: CDR1 MNHEY, CDR2 SVGAGI. Trimming cost V 5 bases and J 0 bases, with 15 bases left between them. The CDR3 spans 16 residues. CDR3 region: CASSISQALSTDTQYF. CDR3 nucleotide sequence: TGTGCCAGCAGTATCAGTCAGGCCTTGAGCACAGATACGCAGTATTTT.

Turning to this clonotype: It is likely a read error, because the conserved phenylalanine at the end of the CDR3 is missing. The chain joins TRBV7-6 to TRBJ1-1, with 8 bases identical to TRBD1. The CDR3 covers 13 residues. Germline V gives CDR1 SGHVS, CDR2 FNYEAQ. With 3 bases clipped from V and 7 bases from J, the junction kept 4 bases outside the gene matches. The CDR3 region has the DNA TGTGCCAGCAGCTTTTCCGGGACAGGTGAAGCTTTCTCT. This translates into CASSFSGTGEAFS.

This clonotype showed up just a few times. This chain connects TRBV13 to TRBJ1-1; D gene ambiguous. Looked up from germline, CDR1 is PRHDT and CDR2 is FYEKMQ (reference sequence). V was cut by 3 bases and J by 1 base, with 12 bases left in between. CDR3 size: 15 residues. The CDR3 coding sequence is TGTGCCAGCAGCTTCCAGAGGTGGGCGAACACTGAAGCTTTCTTT. The encoded protein is CASSFQRWANTEAFF.

Note on this clonotype: A much larger clone lies one base from this, so it may be a read error. This sequence joins TRBV7-9 and TRBJ2-7; the D gene is possibly TRBD1 (5 bases). The CDR3 runs 13 residues. Germline-derived CDR1 and CDR2 are SEHNR and FQNEAQ (reference sequence). V gave up 5 bases and J gave up 2 bases, with 10 bases separating them. CDR3 DNA sequence: TGTGCCAGCAGCGTCAGGGCGCCCTACGAGCAGTACTTC. It is translated as CASSVRAPYEQYF. The variable domain in full, completed from reference TRBV7-9 and TRBJ2-7, reads DTGVSQNPRHKITKRGQNVTFRCDPISEHNRLYWYRQTLGQGPEFLTYFQNEAQLEKSRLLSDRFSAERPKGSFSTLEIQRTEQGDSAMYLCASSVRAPYEQYFGPGTRLTVT.

This rearrangement joins TRBV28 to TRBJ2-7, with D possibly called TRBD1 or TRBD2 (6 bases each). Trimming removed 2 bases at V and 4 bases at J, with 15 bases between. CDR1 MDHEN and CDR2 SYDVKM come from the germline V gene. This CDR3 has 15 residues. CDR3 sequence (DNA): TGTGCCAGCAGTTTAACGGGGGACAAACCTTACGAGCAGTACTTC. It codes for CASSLTGDKPYEQYF.

On this clonotype itself: One base away lies a much larger clone, so this may be a sequencing read error. The chain employs TRBV10-3 and TRBJ2-1; TRBD1 matches 7 bases. The CDR3 contains 16 residues. In germline, CDR1 is ENHRY, CDR2 SYGVKD. The CDR3 DNA follows: TGTGCCATCAGTGATCGTGACAGGGCTTCCTGCAATGAGCAGTTCTTC. Protein sequence: CAISDRDRASCNEQFF.

This rearrangement joins TRBV6-2 or TRBV6-3 to TRBJ2-1, with 9 bases that match TRBD2. V dropped 5 bases and J dropped 8; count of bases not matched to a gene: 22. This CDR3 is built from 19 residues. CDR1 MNHEY and CDR2 SVGEGT come from the germline V gene. CDR3 DNA sequence: TGTGCCAGCAGTGTCCGAGCGGTCGGAGGAGGAGCGGGGGGCTATGAGCAGTTCTTC. As protein: CASSVRAVGGGAGGYEQFF.

In this sample, this clonotype turned up many times. The chain uses TRBV7-6 and TRBJ2-7; the match to TRBD1 covers 11 bases. This CDR3 region has 15 residues. Germline values: CDR1 SGHVS, CDR2 FNYEAQ. Losses at the gene ends were 4 bases for V and 2 bases for J; bases not matched to a gene: 4. The chain's CDR3 is CASSSPGQGAYEQYF. DNA for the CDR3: TGTGCCAGCAGCTCACCGGGACAGGGGGCCTACGAGCAGTACTTC.

This clonotype was seen a few times. J is TRBJ2-7 and V is TRBV29-1; 7 bases are a match to TRBD1. CDR3 length equals 12 residues. Per germline, CDR1 SQVTM and CDR2 ANQGSEA. V dropped 0 bases and J dropped 7; count of bases not matched to a gene: 3. CDR3 DNA sequence: TGCAGCGTTGAAGATGACAGGGTGGAGCAGTACTTC. Translating it yields CSVEDDRVEQYF.

This clonotype was counted only a few times. The chain has TRBV7-3 and TRBJ2-3; D gene unclear. CDR1 is SGHTA, CDR2 FQGTGA, per germline. Trimming cost V 1 base and J 3 bases, with 5 bases left between them. This CDR3 comprises 13 residues. CDR3 sequence: CASSLNPTDTQYF. CDR3 sequence (DNA): TGTGCCAGCAGCTTAAACCCAACAGATACGCAGTATTTT.

V and J are TRBV7-6 and TRBJ2-7, with D maybe TRBD1 (5 bases). The CDR3 is 14 amino acids. V dropped 2 bases and J dropped 5 bases, with 13 bases sitting between them. Germline V gene lookup returns CDR1 SGHVS and CDR2 FNYEAQ. This chain's CDR3 is CASSLRQGGNEQYF. CDR3 DNA: TGTGCCAGCAGCTTAAGGCAGGGCGGAAACGAGCAGTACTTC.

The J gene is TRBJ1-6, the V gene TRBV15, with 7 bases lining up with TRBD1. Trimming took 3 bases from V and 7 from J; bases not matched to a gene: 12. From germline, CDR1 is LNHNV and CDR2 YYDKDF (reference sequence). The CDR3 is 17 residues long. The DNA for the CDR3 is TGTGCCACCAGCAGGCCAGCCAGCGTCAGGGGGAATTCACCCCTCCACTTT. Its translation is CATSRPASVRGNSPLHF.

In regard to this clonotype: Given a much more abundant clone one base away, this may be a read error. CDR3 amino acids: CASSFLAGVVNEQFF. DNA of the CDR3: TGTGCCAGCAGCTTCCTAGCGGGGGTGGTCAATGAGCAGTTCTTC. This chain links TRBV7-2 with TRBJ2-1; TRBD2 matches 10 bases. The CDR3 is made up of 15 amino acids. V shed 3 bases, J shed 6 bases, and the junction held 5 bases outside the gene matches. From germline, CDR1 is SGHTA and CDR2 FQGNSA.

The chain uses TRBV4-3 and TRBJ2-2; 9 bases are a match to TRBD2. Looked up from germline, CDR1 is LGHNA and CDR2 is YSLEER. Trimming took 4 bases from V and 8 from J; bases not matched to a gene: 11. This CDR3 contains 16 residues. The CDR3 DNA follows: TGCGCCAGCAGCCTCTCCCTAGCGGGGCTGATGGGGGAGCTGTTTTTT. Translated: CASSLSLAGLMGELFF.

This clonotype has a count of ten or more. This rearrangement joins TRBV7-6 to TRBJ1-2; TRBD1 matches at 8 bases. The V gene end was trimmed by 1 base and the J gene end by 3 bases; junction bases not matched to a gene: 4. Germline CDR1 is SGHVS and CDR2 is FNYEAQ. The CDR3 consists of 15 residues. This CDR3 reads CASSLGGQAYYGYTF. The CDR3 coding sequence is TGTGCCAGCAGCTTAGGGGGACAGGCCTACTATGGCTACACCTTC.

As to this clonotype: A much larger clone sits a single nucleotide away, making a read error possible. The genes are TRBV7-2 and TRBJ2-7; D unresolved. The V gene lost 0 bases and the J gene lost 2 bases, with 8 bases spanning the gap. The CDR3 is 14 amino acids. The germline V gene encodes CDR1 SGHTA and CDR2 FQGNSA. The CDR3 DNA sequence: TGTGCCAGCAGCTTAGCGGAAGAGGCCTACGAGCAGTACTTC. This codes for CASSLAEEAYEQYF.

In this sample, this clonotype turned up a few times. The V call is TRBV7-2, the J call TRBJ2-1; TRBD2 matches at 10 bases. The trim removed 3 bases at V and 5 bases at J, leaving 4 bases unmatched. Germline assignment: CDR1 SGHTA and CDR2 FQGNSA. This CDR3 region has 15 residues. CDR3 sequence (DNA): TGTGCCAGCAGCTTTGTACTAGCGGGGAACAATGAGCAGTTCTTC. Translation: CASSFVLAGNNEQFF.

This clonotype was counted ten times or more. The gene calls are TRBV7-6 and TRBJ2-7, with D possibly being TRBD2 (8 bases). V was cut by 5 bases and J by 1 base, with 18 bases left in between. CDR1 is SGHVS and CDR2 is FNYEAQ in the germline V gene. The CDR3 loop spans 16 amino acids. The CDR3 loop reads CASSRGRAGGSYEQYF. CDR3 DNA: TGTGCCAGCAGCAGGGGGCGGGCGGGGGGATCCTACGAGCAGTACTTC.

This clonotype was counted a few times. J is TRBJ2-3 and V is TRBV20-1; D is unresolved. This CDR3 has 17 amino acids. V lost 0 bases and J 0 bases, leaving 16 bases between the germline ends. Germline-derived CDR1 and CDR2 are DFQATT and SNEGSKA (reference sequence). The CDR3 loop is CSARELGFSSSTDTQYF. CDR3 coding DNA: TGCAGTGCTAGAGAGCTTGGATTTAGTTCTAGCACAGATACGCAGTATTTT.